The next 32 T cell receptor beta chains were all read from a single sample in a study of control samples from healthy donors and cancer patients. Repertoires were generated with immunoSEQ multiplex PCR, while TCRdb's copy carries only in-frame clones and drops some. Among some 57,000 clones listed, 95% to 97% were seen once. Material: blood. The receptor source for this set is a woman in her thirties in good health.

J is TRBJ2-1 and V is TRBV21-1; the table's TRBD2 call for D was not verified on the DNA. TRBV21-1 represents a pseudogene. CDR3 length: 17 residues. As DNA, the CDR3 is TGTGCCAGCAGCACCGTTCGGGAGCTGGGGTTCTACAATGAGCAGTTCTTC. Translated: CASSTVRELGFYNEQFF.

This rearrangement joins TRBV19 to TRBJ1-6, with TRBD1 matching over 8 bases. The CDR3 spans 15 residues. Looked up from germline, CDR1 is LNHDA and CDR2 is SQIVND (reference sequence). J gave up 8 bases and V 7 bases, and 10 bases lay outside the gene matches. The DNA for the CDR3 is TGTGCCAGTACCCCGGAGGACAGGGATCATTCACCCCTCCACTTT. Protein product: CASTPEDRDHSPLHF.

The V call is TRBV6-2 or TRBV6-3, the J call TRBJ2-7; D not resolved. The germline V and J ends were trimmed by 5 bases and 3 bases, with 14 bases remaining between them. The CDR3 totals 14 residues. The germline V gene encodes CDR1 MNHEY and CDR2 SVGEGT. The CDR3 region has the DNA TGTGCCAGCAGTGTAAGAGAGAGCAGCTACGAGCAGTACTTC. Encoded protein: CASSVRESSYEQYF.

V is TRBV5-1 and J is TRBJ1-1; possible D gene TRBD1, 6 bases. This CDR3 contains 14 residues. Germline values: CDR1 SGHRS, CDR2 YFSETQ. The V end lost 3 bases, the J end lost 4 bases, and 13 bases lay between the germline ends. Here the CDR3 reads CASSSQGGRTEAFF. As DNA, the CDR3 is TGCGCCAGCAGCTCTCAAGGGGGACGCACTGAAGCTTTCTTT.

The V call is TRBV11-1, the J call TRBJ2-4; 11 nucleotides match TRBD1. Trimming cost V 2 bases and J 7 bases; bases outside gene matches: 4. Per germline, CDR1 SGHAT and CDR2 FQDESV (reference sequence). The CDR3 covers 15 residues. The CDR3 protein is CASSLRRDRGNIQYF. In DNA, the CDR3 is TGTGCCAGCAGCTTACGCCGGGACAGGGGGAACATTCAGTACTTC.

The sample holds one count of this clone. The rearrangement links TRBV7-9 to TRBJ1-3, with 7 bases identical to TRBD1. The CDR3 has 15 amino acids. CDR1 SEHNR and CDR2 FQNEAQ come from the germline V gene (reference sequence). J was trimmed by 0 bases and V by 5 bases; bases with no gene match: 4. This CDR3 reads CASSTGDSSGNTIYF. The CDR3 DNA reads TGTGCCAGCAGCACAGGGGACAGCTCTGGAAACACCATATATTTT.

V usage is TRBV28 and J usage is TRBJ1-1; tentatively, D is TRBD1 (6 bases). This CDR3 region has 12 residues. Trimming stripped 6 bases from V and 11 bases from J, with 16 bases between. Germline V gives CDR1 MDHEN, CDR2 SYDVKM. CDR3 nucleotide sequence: TGTGCCAGCAGGGATCAGGGGTTGGACGCTTTCTTT. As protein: CASRDQGLDAFF.

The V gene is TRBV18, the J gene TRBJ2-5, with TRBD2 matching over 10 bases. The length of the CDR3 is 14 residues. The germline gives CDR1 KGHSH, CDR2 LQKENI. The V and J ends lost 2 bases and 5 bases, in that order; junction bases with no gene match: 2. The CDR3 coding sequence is TGTGCCAGCTCACCAACTAGCGGGGCCGAGACCCAGTACTTC. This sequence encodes CASSPTSGAETQYF.

The CDR3 loop is CATQDYLYNEQFF. CDR3 bases: TGTGCCACCCAGGACTACCTCTACAATGAGCAGTTCTTC. The chain links TRBV28 to TRBJ2-1, with D maybe TRBD2 (6 bases). Trimming took 10 bases from V and 3 from J, leaving 13 bases between them. Germline V CDR1 and CDR2: MDHEN, SYDVKM. This CDR3 region has 13 residues.

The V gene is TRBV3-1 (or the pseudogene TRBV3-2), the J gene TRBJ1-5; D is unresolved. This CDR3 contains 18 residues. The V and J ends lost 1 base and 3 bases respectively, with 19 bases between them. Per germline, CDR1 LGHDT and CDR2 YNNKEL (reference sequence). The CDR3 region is CASSQGLNLINPNQPQHF. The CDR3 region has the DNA TGTGCCAGCAGCCAAGGACTCAATCTTATTAACCCCAATCAGCCCCAGCATTTT.

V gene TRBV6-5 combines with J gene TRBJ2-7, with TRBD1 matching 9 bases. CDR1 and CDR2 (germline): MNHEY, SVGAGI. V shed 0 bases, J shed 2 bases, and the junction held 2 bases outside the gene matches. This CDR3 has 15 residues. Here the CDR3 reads CASSYSGQGTYEQYF. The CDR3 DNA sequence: TGTGCCAGCAGTTACTCGGGACAGGGAACCTACGAGCAGTACTTC.

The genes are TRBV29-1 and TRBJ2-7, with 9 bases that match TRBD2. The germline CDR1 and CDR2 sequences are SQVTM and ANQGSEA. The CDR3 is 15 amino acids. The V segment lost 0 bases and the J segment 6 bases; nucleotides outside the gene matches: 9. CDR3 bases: TGCAGCGTTGAAGATCGGCTTGGCGGGAGGGCCGAGCAGTACTTC. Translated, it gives CSVEDRLGGRAEQYF.

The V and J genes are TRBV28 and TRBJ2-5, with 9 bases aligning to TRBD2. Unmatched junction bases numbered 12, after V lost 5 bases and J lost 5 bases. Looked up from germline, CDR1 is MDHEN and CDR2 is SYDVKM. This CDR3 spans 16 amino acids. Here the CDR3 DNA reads TGTGCCAGCAGTCCTCGCCGTAGCGGGAGTAGGGAGACCCAGTACTTC. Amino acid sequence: CASSPRRSGSRETQYF.

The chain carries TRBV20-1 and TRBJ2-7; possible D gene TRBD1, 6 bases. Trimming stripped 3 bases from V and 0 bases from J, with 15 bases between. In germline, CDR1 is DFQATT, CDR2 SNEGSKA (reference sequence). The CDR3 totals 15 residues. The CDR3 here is CSASSPRGHSYEQYF. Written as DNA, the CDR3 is TGCAGTGCTAGTTCTCCCAGGGGTCACTCCTACGAGCAGTACTTC.

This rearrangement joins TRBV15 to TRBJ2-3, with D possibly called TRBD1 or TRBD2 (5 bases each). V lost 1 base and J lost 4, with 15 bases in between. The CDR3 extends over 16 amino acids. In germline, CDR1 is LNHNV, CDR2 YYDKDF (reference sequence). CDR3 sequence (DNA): TGTGCCACCAGCAGAGCGGGGACCTCAGAGGCAGATACGCAGTATTTT. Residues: CATSRAGTSEADTQYF.

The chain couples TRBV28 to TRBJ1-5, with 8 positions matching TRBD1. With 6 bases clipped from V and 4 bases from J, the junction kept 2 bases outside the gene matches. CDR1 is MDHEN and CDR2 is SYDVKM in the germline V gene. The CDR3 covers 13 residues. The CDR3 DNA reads TGTGCCAGCAGGACAGGGGTTAATCAGCCCCAGCATTTT. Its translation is CASRTGVNQPQHF.

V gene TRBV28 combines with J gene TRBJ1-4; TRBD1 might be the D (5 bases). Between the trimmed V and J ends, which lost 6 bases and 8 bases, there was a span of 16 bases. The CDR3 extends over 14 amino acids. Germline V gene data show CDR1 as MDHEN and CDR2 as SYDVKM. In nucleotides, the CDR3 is TGTGCCAGCAGCGCGGGAGGGGTAAAGGAAAAACTGTTTTTT. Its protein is CASSAGGVKEKLFF.

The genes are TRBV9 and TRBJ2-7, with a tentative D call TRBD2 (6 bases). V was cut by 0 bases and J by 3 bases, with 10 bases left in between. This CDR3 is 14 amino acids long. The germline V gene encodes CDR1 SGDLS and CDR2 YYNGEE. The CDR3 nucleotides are TGTGCCAGCAGCGTAGCTGAGGGAGGCTACGAGCAGTACTTC. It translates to CASSVAEGGYEQYF.

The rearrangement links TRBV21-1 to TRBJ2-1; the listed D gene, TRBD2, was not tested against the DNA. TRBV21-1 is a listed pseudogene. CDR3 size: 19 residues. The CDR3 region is CASSVYPGLAERSYNEQFF. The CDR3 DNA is TGTGCCAGCAGCGTCTACCCGGGACTAGCGGAACGCTCCTACAATGAGCAGTTCTTC.

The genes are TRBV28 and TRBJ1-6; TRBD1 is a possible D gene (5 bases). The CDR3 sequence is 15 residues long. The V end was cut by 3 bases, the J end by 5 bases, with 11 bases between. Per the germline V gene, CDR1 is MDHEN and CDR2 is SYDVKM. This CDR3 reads CASSFRGLDNSPLHF. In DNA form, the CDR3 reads TGTGCCAGCAGTTTCCGGGGACTTGATAATTCACCCCTCCACTTT.

CDR3 sequence: CATSRDTTGPAGEQYF. CDR3 in DNA: TGTGCCACCAGCAGAGACACGACAGGGCCTGCGGGCGAGCAGTACTTC. V usage is TRBV15 and J usage is TRBJ2-7; TRBD1 matches at 7 bases. This CDR3 spans 16 amino acids. J lost 6 bases, V lost 0 bases, and 11 bases had no gene match. Germline loops: CDR1 LNHNV, CDR2 YYDKDF (reference sequence).

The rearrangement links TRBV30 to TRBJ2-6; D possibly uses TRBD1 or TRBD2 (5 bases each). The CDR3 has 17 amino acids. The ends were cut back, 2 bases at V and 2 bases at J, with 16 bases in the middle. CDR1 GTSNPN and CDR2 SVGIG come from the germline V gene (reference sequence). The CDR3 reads CAWSNEWGGPGANVLTF. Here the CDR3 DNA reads TGTGCCTGGAGTAACGAATGGGGCGGGCCTGGGGCCAACGTCCTGACTTTC.

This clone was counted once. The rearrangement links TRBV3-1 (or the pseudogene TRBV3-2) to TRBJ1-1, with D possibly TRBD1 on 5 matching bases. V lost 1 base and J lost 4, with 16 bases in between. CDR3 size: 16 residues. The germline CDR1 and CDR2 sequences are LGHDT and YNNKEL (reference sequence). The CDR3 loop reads CASSQAPTGGRTEAFF. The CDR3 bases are TGTGCCAGCAGCCAAGCCCCTACAGGAGGTCGCACTGAAGCTTTCTTT.

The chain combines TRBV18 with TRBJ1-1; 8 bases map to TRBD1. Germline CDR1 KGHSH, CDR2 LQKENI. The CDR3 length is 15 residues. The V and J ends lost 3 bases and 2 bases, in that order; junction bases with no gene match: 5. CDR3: CASSPRQGFNTEAFF. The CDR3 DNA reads TGTGCCAGCTCACCGCGACAGGGGTTCAACACTGAAGCTTTCTTT.

The CDR3 here is CASSVQGRGYTF. CDR3 in DNA: TGTGCCAGCAGTGTACAGGGTAGAGGCTACACCTTC. The gene calls are TRBV6-6 and TRBJ1-2; tentative D call: TRBD1 (6 bases). The CDR3 is 12 amino acids. V was clipped by 5 bases and J by 8 bases, with 12 bases between them. CDR1 and CDR2 from the germline V gene are MNHNY and SVGAGI (reference sequence).

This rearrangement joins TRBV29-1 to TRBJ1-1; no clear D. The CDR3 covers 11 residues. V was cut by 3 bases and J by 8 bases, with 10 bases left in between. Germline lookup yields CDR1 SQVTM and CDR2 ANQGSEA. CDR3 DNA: TGCAGCGTTGATCGGGCAGAGGAAGCTTTCTTT. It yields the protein CSVDRAEEAFF.

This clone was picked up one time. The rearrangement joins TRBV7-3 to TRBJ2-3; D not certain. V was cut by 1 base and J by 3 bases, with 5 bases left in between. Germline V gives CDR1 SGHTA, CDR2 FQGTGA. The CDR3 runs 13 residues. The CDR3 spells CASSLIGTDTQYF. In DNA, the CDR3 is TGTGCCAGCAGCTTAATCGGAACAGATACGCAGTATTTT.

The CDR3 region has the DNA TGTGCCAGCAGTGAACCGGGACTAGGAGATACGCAGTATTTT. Its translation is CASSEPGLGDTQYF. This chain links TRBV6-1 with TRBJ2-3; 8 positions match TRBD2. Germline trimming cut 2 bases from V and 5 bases from J; bases unmatched to any gene: 3. Germline assignment: CDR1 MNHNS and CDR2 SASEGT. This CDR3 is built from 14 residues.

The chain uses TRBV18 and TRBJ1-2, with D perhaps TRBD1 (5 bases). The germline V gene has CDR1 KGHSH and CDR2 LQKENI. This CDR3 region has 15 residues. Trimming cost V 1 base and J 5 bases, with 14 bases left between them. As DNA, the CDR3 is TGTGCCAGCTCACCACTCTCGGGGGAGGAGTATGGCTACACCTTC. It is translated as CASSPLSGEEYGYTF.

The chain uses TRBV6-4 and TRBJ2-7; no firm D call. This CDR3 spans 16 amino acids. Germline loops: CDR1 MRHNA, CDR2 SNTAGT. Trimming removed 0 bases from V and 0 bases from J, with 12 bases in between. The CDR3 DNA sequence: TGTGCCAGCAGTGACTCGACCGGGCCTCCCTCCTACGAGCAGTACTTC. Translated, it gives CASSDSTGPPSYEQYF.

The CDR3 DNA reads as TGTGCCAGCAGTTTTTCAGGGGCCTACACTGAAGCTTTCTTT. This codes for CASSFSGAYTEAFF. This chain joins TRBV27 and TRBJ1-1; D may be TRBD1 (6 bases). V was trimmed by 3 bases and J by 3 bases, leaving 11 bases between them. Germline V gene data show CDR1 as MNHEY and CDR2 as SMNVEV (reference sequence). The CDR3 covers 14 residues.

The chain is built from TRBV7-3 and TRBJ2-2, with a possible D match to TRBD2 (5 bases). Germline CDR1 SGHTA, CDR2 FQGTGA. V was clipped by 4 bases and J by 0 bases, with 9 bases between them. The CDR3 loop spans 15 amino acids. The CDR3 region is CASSSSGSNTGELFF. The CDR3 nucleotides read TGTGCCAGCAGCTCGAGCGGCTCGAACACCGGGGAGCTGTTTTTT.